These T cell receptor beta chains were read from a single sample in a study of PD-1 blockade in classical Hodgkin lymphoma. Profiling relied on immunoSEQ multiplex PCR, and the TCRdb table lists in-frame clones only, not all of them. Here the sample spans some 96,000 clones, under 95% being singletons. The sample was peripheral blood mononuclear cells (PBMCs), taken before the fourth cycle of nivolumab. These receptors were obtained from a human donor with classical Hodgkin lymphoma. Both conserved end residues are part of each CDR3. A D gene is named only where the DNA matches it firmly. Clone size is not always given. Where it is, it says once, few, many or a class for expanded clones.

size | J | D | V | CDR3 | DNA
once | TRBJ2-1 | . | TRBV6-1 | CASSPQYEQFF | TGTGCCAGCAGTCCGCAATATGAGCAGTTCTTC
. | TRBJ2-7 | . | TRBV29-1 | CSVERDAGYEQYF | TGCAGCGTTGAACGTGACGCGGGCTACGAGCAGTACTTC
. | TRBJ2-5 | . | TRBV5-1 | CASSFRDSSLAETQYF | TGCGCCAGCAGCTTTCGGGACTCCAGTTTGGCAGAGACCCAGTACTTC
. | TRBJ1-5 | . | TRBV30 | CAWSTGTGQPQHF | TGTGCCTGGAGTACCGGAACGGGGCAGCCCCAGCATTTT
. | TRBJ2-7 | . | TRBV19 | CASRGGYEQYF | TGTGCCAGTCGCGGCGGCTACGAGCAGTACTTC
. | TRBJ2-7 | TRBD1 | TRBV9 | CASSVDTRTGFHEQYF | TGTGCCAGCAGCGTCGACACGAGGACAGGGTTTCACGAGCAGTACTTC
once | TRBJ2-7 | . | TRBV19 | CASSIAPASYEQYF | TGTGCCAGTAGTATAGCTCCAGCTAGCTACGAGCAGTACTTC
. | TRBJ2-1 | . | TRBV30 | CAWSGTHPTTYNEQFF | TGTGCCTGGAGCGGGACTCACCCCACAACCTACAATGAGCAGTTCTTC
. | TRBJ2-2 | . | TRBV2 | CASRDGRRANTGELFF | TGTGCCAGCAGGGACGGGCGCCGCGCGAACACCGGGGAGCTGTTTTTT
few | TRBJ1-2 | . | TRBV6-5 | CASSPGLSGYTF | TGTGCCAGCAGCCCCGGACTTTCGGGCTACACCTTC
. | TRBJ2-1 | TRBD2 | TRBV27 | CASSLAGGRVEQFF | TGTGCCAGCAGCTTAGCGGGAGGGAGGGTTGAGCAGTTCTTC
. | TRBJ2-7 | TRBD1 | TRBV7-8 | CASSLTGVEQYF | TGTGCCAGCAGCCTGACAGGGGTTGAGCAGTACTTC
. | TRBJ2-3 | . | TRBV9 | CASSVVGVEGDTQYF | TGTGCCAGCAGCGTAGTCGGGGTTGAGGGCGATACGCAGTATTTT
. | TRBJ1-5 | . | TRBV27 | CASSPTGYSNQPQHF | TGTGCCAGCAGCCCAACAGGGTATAGCAATCAGCCCCAGCATTTT
. | TRBJ1-1 | . | TRBV10-3 | CAISATGFEAFF | TGTGCCATCAGCGCTACAGGGTTTGAAGCTTTCTTT
. | TRBJ2-1 | TRBD2 | TRBV9 | CASSVAVGLAGNEQFF | TGTGCCAGCAGCGTAGCTGTAGGACTAGCGGGAAATGAGCAGTTCTTC
. | TRBJ1-5 | TRBD1 | TRBV2 | CASSKGGRQGYGNQPQHF | TGTGCCAGCAGCAAAGGAGGAAGACAGGGGTACGGCAATCAGCCCCAGCATTTT
few | TRBJ2-7 | . | TRBV6-6 | CASSLQVSYEQYF | TGTGCCAGCAGCCTGCAGGTTTCCTACGAGCAGTACTTC
once | TRBJ1-5 | . | TRBV2 | CASAEDDSNQPQHF | TGTGCCAGCGCCGAGGACGATAGCAATCAGCCCCAGCATTTT
few | TRBJ2-1 | . | TRBV27 | CASSLSNEQFF | TGTGCCAGCAGCCTGAGCAATGAGCAGTTCTTC
once | TRBJ2-7 | . | TRBV5-1 | CASSLDNYEQYF | TGCGCCAGCAGCTTGGACAACTACGAGCAGTACTTC
. | TRBJ2-7 | . | TRBV9 | CASSPPGGYEQYF | TGTGCCAGCAGCCCCCCAGGGGGGTACGAGCAGTACTTC
. | TRBJ2-7 | TRBD2 | TRBV19 | CASSVTSETYEQYF | TGTGCCAGTAGTGTTACTAGCGAGACCTACGAGCAGTACTTC
. | TRBJ2-3 | TRBD2 | TRBV7-9 | CASSYGTSGSSTDTQYF | TGTGCCAGCAGCTACGGGACTAGCGGATCTAGCACAGATACGCAGTATTTT
. | TRBJ2-7 | TRBD2 | TRBV10-3 | CAISLRLADRAGITYEQYF | TGTGCCATCAGTCTTCGACTAGCGGACCGCGCGGGCATAACTTACGAGCAGTACTTC
. | TRBJ1-1 | . | TRBV5-1 | CASSLGRLDTEAFF | TGCGCCAGCAGCTTAGGGCGGCTTGACACTGAAGCTTTCTTT
. | TRBJ2-5 | . | TRBV11-2 | CASSAGQFQETQYF | TGTGCCAGCAGCGCCGGACAGTTCCAAGAGACCCAGTACTTC
. | TRBJ2-7 | TRBD2 | TRBV29-1 | CSVRTSASYEQYF | TGCAGCGTTCGGACTAGCGCCTCCTACGAGCAGTACTTC
. | TRBJ1-3 | TRBD1 | TRBV30 | CAWSPGQGGNTIYF | TGTGCCTGGAGTCCGGGACAGGGCGGAAACACCATATATTTT
. | TRBJ2-3 | TRBD1 | TRBV7-9 | CASSLRQGARGILTDTQYF | TGTGCCAGCAGCTTAAGACAGGGGGCGCGGGGAATACTCACAGATACGCAGTATTTT
. | TRBJ2-7 | . | TRBV6-1 | CASTPLVEVSYEQYF | TGTGCCAGCACCCCTTTGGTTGAGGTGAGCTACGAGCAGTACTTC
. | TRBJ2-7 | . | TRBV5-6 | CASSLDGRNPYEQYF | TGTGCCAGCAGCTTGGACGGCAGGAATCCCTACGAGCAGTACTTC
once | TRBJ2-1 | . | TRBV28 | CASRGVGFNEQFF | TGTGCCAGCAGGGGTGTGGGGTTCAATGAGCAGTTCTTC
. | TRBJ1-5 | . | TRBV9 | CASSVEFVSRVQHF | TGTGCCAGCAGCGTGGAGTTTGTGTCCCGGGTCCAGCATTTT
. | TRBJ1-2 | . | TRBV5-1 | CASSETGVNYGYTF | TGCGCCAGCAGCGAAACAGGAGTTAACTATGGCTACACCTTC
. | TRBJ1-1 | TRBD1 | TRBV10-2 | CASSQTGLQNTEAFF | TGCGCCAGCAGTCAGACAGGGCTTCAGAACACTGAAGCTTTCTTT
. | TRBJ2-7 | . | TRBV29-1 | CSVSPGQRYEQYF | TGCAGCGTTTCCCCGGGACAAAGGTACGAGCAGTACTTC
. | TRBJ1-3 | . | TRBV7-6 | CASSSSPGKTGNTIYF | TGTGCCAGCAGCTCCTCACCAGGGAAGACTGGAAACACCATATATTTT
. | TRBJ1-4 | . | TRBV5-1 | CASSGRGEDNEKLFF | TGCGCCAGCAGCGGCAGGGGTGAAGATAATGAAAAACTGTTTTTT
. | TRBJ2-3 | . | TRBV27 | CASAIRDRPTDTQYF | TGTGCCAGCGCCATCCGGGACCGCCCGACAGATACGCAGTATTTT